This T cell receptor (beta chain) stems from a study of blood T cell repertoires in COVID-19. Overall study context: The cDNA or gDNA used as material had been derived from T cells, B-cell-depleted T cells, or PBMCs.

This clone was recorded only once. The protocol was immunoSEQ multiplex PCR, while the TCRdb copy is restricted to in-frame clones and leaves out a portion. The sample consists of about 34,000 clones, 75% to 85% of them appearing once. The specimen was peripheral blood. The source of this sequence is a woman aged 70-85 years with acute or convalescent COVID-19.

The CDR3 loop is CASSRGTGGKGTEAFF. The CDR3 DNA sequence: TGTGCCAGCAGTCGTGGGACAGGGGGCAAAGGCACTGAAGCTTTCTTT. The chain links TRBV7-6 to TRBJ1-1; 12 bases match TRBD1. V shed 6 bases, J shed 4 bases, and the junction held 9 bases outside the gene matches. The CDR3 spans 16 residues. Germline-derived CDR1 and CDR2 are SGHVS and FNYEAQ.